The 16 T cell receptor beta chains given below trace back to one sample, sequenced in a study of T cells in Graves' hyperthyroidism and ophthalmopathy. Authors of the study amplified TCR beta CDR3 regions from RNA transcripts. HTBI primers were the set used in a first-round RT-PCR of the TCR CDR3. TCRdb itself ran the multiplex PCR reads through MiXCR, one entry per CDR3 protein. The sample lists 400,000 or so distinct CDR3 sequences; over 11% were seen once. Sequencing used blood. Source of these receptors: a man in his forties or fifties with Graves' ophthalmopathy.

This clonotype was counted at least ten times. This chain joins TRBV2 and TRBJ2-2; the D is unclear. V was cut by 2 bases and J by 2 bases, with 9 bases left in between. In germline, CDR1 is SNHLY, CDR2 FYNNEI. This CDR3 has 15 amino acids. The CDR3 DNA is TGTGCCAGCAGTGAATATGGCGGTAACACCGGGGAGCTGTTTTTT. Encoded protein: CASSEYGGNTGELFF.

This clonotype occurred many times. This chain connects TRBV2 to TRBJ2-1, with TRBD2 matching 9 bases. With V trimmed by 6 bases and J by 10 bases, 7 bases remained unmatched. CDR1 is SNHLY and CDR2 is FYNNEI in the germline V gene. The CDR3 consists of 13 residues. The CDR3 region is CASRLAGVAEQFF. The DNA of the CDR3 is TGTGCCAGCAGGTTAGCGGGAGTCGCCGAGCAGTTCTTC.

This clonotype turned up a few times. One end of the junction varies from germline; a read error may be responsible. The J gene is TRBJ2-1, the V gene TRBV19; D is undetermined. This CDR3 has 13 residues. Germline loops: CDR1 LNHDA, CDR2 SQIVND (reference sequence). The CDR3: CTSSTRNNNEQFF. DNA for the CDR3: TGTACCAGTAGTACCCGGAACAACAATGAGCAGTTCTTC.

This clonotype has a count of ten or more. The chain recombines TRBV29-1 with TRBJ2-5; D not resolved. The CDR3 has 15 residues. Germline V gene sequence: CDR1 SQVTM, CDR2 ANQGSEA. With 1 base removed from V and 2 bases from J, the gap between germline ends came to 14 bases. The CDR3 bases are TGCAGCGTTGAAGGTGGGCAACGACAACAAGAGACCCAGTACTTC. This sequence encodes CSVEGGQRQQETQYF.

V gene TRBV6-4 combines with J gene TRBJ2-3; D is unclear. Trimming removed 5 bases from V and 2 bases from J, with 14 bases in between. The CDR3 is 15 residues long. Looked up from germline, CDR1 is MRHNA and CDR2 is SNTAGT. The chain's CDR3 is CASSYDSEITDTQYF. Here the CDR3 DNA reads TGTGCCAGCAGTTACGACTCCGAGATCACAGATACGCAGTATTTT.

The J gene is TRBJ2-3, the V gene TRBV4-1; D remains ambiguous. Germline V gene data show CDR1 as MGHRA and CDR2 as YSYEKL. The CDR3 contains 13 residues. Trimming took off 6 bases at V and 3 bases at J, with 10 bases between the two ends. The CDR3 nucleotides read TGCGCCAGCAGGGCTATAGGGACAGATACGCAGTATTTT. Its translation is CASRAIGTDTQYF.

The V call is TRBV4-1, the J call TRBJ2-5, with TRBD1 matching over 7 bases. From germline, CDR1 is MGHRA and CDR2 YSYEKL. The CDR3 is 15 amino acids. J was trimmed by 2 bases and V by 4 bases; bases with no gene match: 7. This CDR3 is CASSPGQDPQETQYF. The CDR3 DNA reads TGCGCCAGCAGCCCTGGACAGGATCCGCAAGAGACCCAGTACTTC.

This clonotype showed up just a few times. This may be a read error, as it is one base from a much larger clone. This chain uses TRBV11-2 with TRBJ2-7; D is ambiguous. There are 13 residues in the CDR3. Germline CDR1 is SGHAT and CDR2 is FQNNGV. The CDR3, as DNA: TGTGCCAGCAGCTTAGATACCTCCTCCGAGCAGTACTTC. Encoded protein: CASSLDTSSEQYF. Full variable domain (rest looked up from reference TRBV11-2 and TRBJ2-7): EAGVAQSPRYKIIEKRQSVAFWCNPISGHATLYWYQQILGQGPKLLIQFQNNGVVDDSQLPKDRFSAERLKGVDSTLKIQPAKLEDSAVYLCASSLDTSSEQYFGPGTRLTVT.

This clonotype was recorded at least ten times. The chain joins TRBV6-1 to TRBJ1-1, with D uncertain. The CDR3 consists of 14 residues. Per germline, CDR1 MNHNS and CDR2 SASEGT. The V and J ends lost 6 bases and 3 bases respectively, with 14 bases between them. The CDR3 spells CASSRTDLYTEAFF. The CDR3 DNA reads TGTGCCAGCAGCAGGACGGATCTTTACACTGAAGCTTTCTTT.

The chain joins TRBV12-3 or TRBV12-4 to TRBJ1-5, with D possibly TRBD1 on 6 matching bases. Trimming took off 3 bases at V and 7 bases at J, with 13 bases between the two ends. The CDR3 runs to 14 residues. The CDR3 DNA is TGTGCCAGCAGTTTGTTGGGGGCGGGCCAGCCCCAGCATTTT. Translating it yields CASSLLGAGQPQHF.

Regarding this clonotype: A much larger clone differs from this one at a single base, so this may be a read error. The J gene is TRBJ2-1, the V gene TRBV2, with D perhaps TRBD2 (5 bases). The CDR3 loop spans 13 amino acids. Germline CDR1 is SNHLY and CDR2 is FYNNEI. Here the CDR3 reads CASSLTTYSEQFF. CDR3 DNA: TGTGCCAGCAGCTTGACTACCTACAGTGAGCAGTTCTTC.

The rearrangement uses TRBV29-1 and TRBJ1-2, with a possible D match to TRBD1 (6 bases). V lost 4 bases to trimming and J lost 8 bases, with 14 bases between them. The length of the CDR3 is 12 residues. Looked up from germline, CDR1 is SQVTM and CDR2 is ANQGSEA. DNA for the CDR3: TGCAGCGTTGGAACGGGGGCGGGAGGCTACACCTTC. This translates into CSVGTGAGGYTF.

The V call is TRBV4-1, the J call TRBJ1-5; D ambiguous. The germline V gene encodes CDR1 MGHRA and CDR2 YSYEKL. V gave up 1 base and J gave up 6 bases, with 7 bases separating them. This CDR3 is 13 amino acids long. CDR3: CASSQGTSQPQHF. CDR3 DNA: TGCGCCAGCAGCCAAGGGACGAGTCAGCCCCAGCATTTT.

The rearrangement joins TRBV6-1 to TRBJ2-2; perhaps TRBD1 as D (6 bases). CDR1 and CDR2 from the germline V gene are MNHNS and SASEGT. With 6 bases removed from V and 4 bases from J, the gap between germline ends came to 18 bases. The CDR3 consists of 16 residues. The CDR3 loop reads CASRDQRDKRTGELFF. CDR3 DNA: TGTGCCAGCAGGGACCAACGGGACAAGCGCACCGGGGAGCTGTTTTTT.

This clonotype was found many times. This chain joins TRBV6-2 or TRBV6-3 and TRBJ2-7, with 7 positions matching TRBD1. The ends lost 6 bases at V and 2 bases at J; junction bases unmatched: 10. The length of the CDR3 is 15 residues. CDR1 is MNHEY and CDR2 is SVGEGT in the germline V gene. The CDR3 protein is CASRVLRDSTYEQYF. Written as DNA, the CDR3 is TGTGCCAGCAGAGTCCTCCGGGACAGTACCTACGAGCAGTACTTC.

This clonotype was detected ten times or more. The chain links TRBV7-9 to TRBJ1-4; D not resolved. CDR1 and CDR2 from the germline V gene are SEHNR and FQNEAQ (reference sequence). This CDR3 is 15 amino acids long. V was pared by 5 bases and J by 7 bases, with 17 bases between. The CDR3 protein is CASSRTETGSEKLFF. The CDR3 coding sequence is TGTGCCAGCAGCCGCACAGAGACGGGTAGTGAAAAACTGTTTTTT.